Here is one TCR beta chain with its context. The antigen remains unidentified. This CDR3 has 14 residues. After removal of 5 bases from V and 0 bases from J, the junction contained 2 bases not matched to a gene. Germline V CDR1 and CDR2: SGHDT, YYEEEE. Time point here: blood 4 weeks post-SBRT, at nephrectomy. Documented treatment: 15 Gy SBRT to primary tumor, nephrectomy 4 weeks later. Nephrectomy followed 15 Gy stereotactic body radiation by 4 weeks. The patient's renal cell carcinoma had clear cell pathology. This sample was taken from a study of radiation and T cells in renal cell carcinoma. General study points: Baseline intratumoral clonotype presence is unknown without pretreatment biopsies. From baseline, blood top tumor clonotypes peaked at 2 weeks post-radiation.

Generated by immunoSEQ multiplex PCR, the TCRdb table keeps only in-frame clones and is missing some. Of around 99,000 clones listed, more than 65% were seen once; the top ten hold approximately 6.9%. The gene calls are TRBV5-6 and TRBJ2-7; 10 bases fit TRBD1. The clonotype comes from a man aged 55 to 70 with renal cell carcinoma. Sequencing used blood, obtained from a patient whose treatment included radiotherapy and nephrectomy. The CDR3 DNA is TGTGCCAGCAGACGGACAGGGGGCTCCTACGAGCAGTACTTC. Its translation: CASRRTGGSYEQYF.